One T cell receptor beta chain is described in this entry. V was cut by 6 bases and J by 3 bases, with 11 bases left in between. In germline, CDR1 is MNHGY, CDR2 SAAAGT. This CDR3 contains 13 residues. The data stem from a study of preoperative IRX-2 immunotherapy in early breast cancer. The sample's treatment: preoperative locoregional IRX-2 cytokine immunotherapy. This phase Ib study tested locoregional IRX-2 cytokine immunotherapy given before surgery. The repertoire was sequenced with immunoSEQ multiplex PCR; TCRdb's copy has only in-frame clones and lacks some. This table holds roughly 3,600 clones, approximately 78% found once.

The receptor comes from a human donor with breast cancer. The rearrangement joins TRBV6-8 to TRBJ1-1; maybe TRBD1 (5 bases). The material sequenced was tumor tissue, taken after IRX-2 immunotherapy. CDR3 in DNA: TGTGCCAGCAGATATCAGGGTGACACTGAAGCTTTCTTT. Its translation is CASRYQGDTEAFF.